The 22 T cell receptor beta chains presented below share a single source sample, sequenced in a study of long-term antiretroviral therapy in people with HIV. Survey-level immunoSEQ v3.0 assays were run. Assay used: immunoSEQ multiplex PCR; TCRdb lists only in-frame clones, some missing. The sample lists some 21,000 clones; roughly 76% were seen once. The material sequenced was unsorted PBMCs, taken less than 1.8 years before starting antiretroviral therapy. The receptors shown here come from a woman between 40 and 50 years old with HIV.

The chain uses TRBV7-8 and TRBJ1-6; 9 nucleotides agree with TRBD1. The CDR3 totals 21 residues. J gave up 14 bases and V 7 bases, and 33 bases lay outside the gene matches. CDR1 is SGHVS, CDR2 FQNEAQ, per germline. The CDR3 spells CASTQPLHRGLPRGDLMALHF. Here the CDR3 DNA reads TGTGCCAGCACCCAACCGTTACACAGGGGGCTCCCCCGAGGGGATTTGATGGCCCTCCACTTT.

This clone has only a few counts. The chain combines TRBV10-1 with TRBJ2-2; 7 nucleotides match TRBD1. The germline CDR1 and CDR2 sequences are WNHNN and SYGVQD (reference sequence). CDR3 size: 14 residues. Trimming removed 3 bases from V and 3 bases from J; junction bases left unmatched: 1. CDR3 region: CASSDTGDTGELFF. DNA for the CDR3: TGCGCCAGCAGTGATACAGGGGACACCGGGGAGCTGTTTTTT.

The CDR3 loop is CASSLDRGEQYF. The DNA for the CDR3 is TGTGCCAGCAGCTTAGACAGGGGCGAGCAGTACTTC. The chain carries TRBV7-9 and TRBJ2-7, with 7 bases lining up with TRBD1. The CDR3 totals 12 residues. CDR1 and CDR2 from the germline V gene are SEHNR and FQNEAQ (reference sequence). The ends lost 1 base at V and 6 bases at J; junction bases unmatched: 0.

The V gene is TRBV27, the J gene TRBJ2-1; D remains ambiguous. The CDR3 extends over 18 amino acids. Deletions cut 6 bases from V and 5 bases from J, with 26 bases between. Germline V lookup: CDR1 MNHEY, CDR2 SMNVEV (reference sequence). The CDR3, as DNA: TGTGCCAGCAGCAAAAGGTCCTCCCCTGGGGTTGGGAACAATGAGCAGTTCTTC. Protein product: CASSKRSSPGVGNNEQFF.

The chain recombines TRBV5-1 with TRBJ2-5; D perhaps matches TRBD2 (5 bases). CDR3 length: 14 residues. Trimming took off 4 bases at V and 4 bases at J, with 14 bases between the two ends. The germline V gene encodes CDR1 SGHRS and CDR2 YFSETQ. DNA of the CDR3: TGCGCCAGCAGCACTCTGGGCGCGGGAGAGACCCAGTACTTC. As protein: CASSTLGAGETQYF.

This chain connects TRBV7-8 to TRBJ1-2; 10 bases agree with TRBD1. CDR1 and CDR2 from the germline V gene are SGHVS and FQNEAQ. The V gene end was trimmed by 5 bases and the J gene end by 3 bases; junction bases not matched to a gene: 12. This CDR3 is built from 17 residues. CDR3 loop: CASSQPRGTGEDYGYTF. DNA of the CDR3: TGTGCCAGCAGCCAACCTCGGGGGACAGGGGAAGACTATGGCTACACCTTC.

This clone was counted between two and nine times. J is TRBJ1-2 and V is TRBV9, with 7 nucleotides matching TRBD1. Per the germline V gene, CDR1 is SGDLS and CDR2 is YYNGEE. This CDR3 has 16 residues. J lost 2 bases, V lost 0 bases, and 7 bases had no gene match. Written as DNA, the CDR3 is TGTGCCAGCAGCGTAGGAGGCATCAGGGGGAACTATGGCTACACCTTC. Amino acids: CASSVGGIRGNYGYTF.

The chain is built from TRBV7-2 and TRBJ1-1; no clear D gene. V lost 4 bases to trimming and J lost 7 bases, with 10 bases between them. The CDR3 consists of 12 residues. The germline gives CDR1 SGHTA, CDR2 FQGNSA. CDR3 sequence reads: CASSWEWGEAFF. CDR3 nucleotide sequence: TGTGCCAGCAGCTGGGAGTGGGGTGAAGCTTTCTTT.

The chain combines TRBV4-2 with TRBJ2-7, with TRBD1 matching over 9 bases. Germline CDR1 reads LGHNA; CDR2 reads YNFKEQ. CDR3 length: 14 amino acids. V lost 4 bases, J lost 5 bases, and 6 bases stayed unmatched. The CDR3 protein is CASSPDRGGNEQYF. The CDR3 DNA sequence: TGTGCCAGCAGCCCGGACAGGGGCGGAAACGAGCAGTACTTC.

The chain is built from TRBV7-8 and TRBJ2-1; a possible D gene is TRBD2 (6 bases). CDR3 length equals 16 residues. CDR1 and CDR2 from the germline V gene are SGHVS and FQNEAQ. V lost 1 base, J lost 4 bases, and 14 bases lay in between. CDR3 residues: CASSLEVLARYNEQFF. CDR3 nucleotide sequence: TGTGCCAGCAGCTTAGAAGTCCTAGCGCGATACAATGAGCAGTTCTTC.

The rearrangement uses TRBV6-6 and TRBJ2-7; D might be TRBD1 (6 bases). The germline V gene has CDR1 MNHNY and CDR2 SVGAGI (reference sequence). Trimming stripped 0 bases from V and 0 bases from J, with 9 bases between. The CDR3 covers 15 residues. The CDR3 region is CASSYSGTFSYEQYF. For the CDR3, the DNA is TGTGCCAGCAGTTACTCTGGGACATTCTCCTACGAGCAGTACTTC.

The DNA of the CDR3 is TGTGCCTCCGAACACTCCGTCGTCGGTGAAAAACTGTTTTTT. Residues: CASEHSVVGEKLFF. The V call is TRBV30, the J call TRBJ1-4; D is undetermined. The CDR3 has 14 residues. Germline V lookup: CDR1 GTSNPN, CDR2 SVGIG (reference sequence). Trimming cost V 7 bases and J 7 bases, with 19 bases left between them.

A few counts support this clone. The rearrangement joins TRBV5-5 to TRBJ2-7; D assignment may be TRBD1 or TRBD2 (5 bases each). This CDR3 has 16 amino acids. V shed 4 bases and J shed 0 bases, with 17 bases lying between them. Germline CDR1 and CDR2: SGHKS and YYEKEE (reference sequence). The DNA of the CDR3 is TGTGCCAGCAGCCCCGAAATCGGGGCGAGCTCCTACGAGCAGTACTTC. Protein: CASSPEIGASSYEQYF.

This chain connects TRBV2 to TRBJ2-7; 13 positions agree with TRBD2. The junction had 3 bases not matched to a gene; V was cut back by 6 bases and J by 1 base. Germline CDR1 and CDR2: SNHLY and FYNNEI. This CDR3 has 15 residues. CDR3 nucleotides: TGTGCCAGCAGGGGACTAGCGGGGACGTCCTACGAGCAGTACTTC. It yields the protein CASRGLAGTSYEQYF.

CDR3 in amino acids: CASSPPVRGTQYF. CDR3 in DNA: TGTGCCAGCTCACCTCCCGTCCGAGGGACCCAGTACTTC. The chain employs TRBV18 and TRBJ2-5; D is undetermined. This CDR3 contains 13 residues. V gave up 3 bases and J gave up 7 bases, with 12 bases separating them. CDR1 is KGHSH and CDR2 is LQKENI in the germline V gene.

The chain combines TRBV7-9 with TRBJ2-3; D might be TRBD2 (5 bases). Germline V gene lookup returns CDR1 SEHNR and CDR2 FQNEAQ (reference sequence). Between the trimmed V and J ends, which lost 4 bases and 4 bases, there was a span of 12 bases. CDR3 length: 14 amino acids. CDR3 protein: CASSSTMTADTQYF. The CDR3, as DNA: TGTGCCAGCAGCTCGACTATGACGGCAGATACGCAGTATTTT. The full variable domain, with the rest looked up from reference TRBV7-9 and TRBJ2-3, is DTGVSQNPRHKITKRGQNVTFRCDPISEHNRLYWYRQTLGQGPEFLTYFQNEAQLEKSRLLSDRFSAERPKGSFSTLEIQRTEQGDSAMYLCASSSTMTADTQYFGPGTRLTVL.

This clone was picked up one time. The chain employs TRBV27 and TRBJ2-5, with D perhaps matching TRBD1 (6 bases). Per the germline V gene, CDR1 is MNHEY and CDR2 is SMNVEV (reference sequence). The V and J ends lost 5 bases and 2 bases respectively, with 12 bases between them. This CDR3 comprises 14 residues. The CDR3 sequence: CASSQGHPQETQYF. The CDR3 region has the DNA TGTGCCAGCAGTCAGGGACATCCTCAAGAGACCCAGTACTTC.

The chain combines TRBV29-1 with TRBJ2-7; the match to TRBD2 covers 9 bases. There are 13 residues in the CDR3. CDR1 is SQVTM, CDR2 ANQGSEA, per germline. With V trimmed by 7 bases and J by 4 bases, 8 bases remained unmatched. CDR3 nucleotide sequence: TGCAGCGCCGCGGGGGGGGCGCTGTACGAGCAGTACTTC. It translates to CSAAGGALYEQYF.

The chain couples TRBV11-2 to TRBJ1-3, with D perhaps matching TRBD1 (5 bases). V lost 3 bases, J lost 0 bases, and 9 bases lay in between. This CDR3 is built from 15 residues. Germline loops: CDR1 SGHAT, CDR2 FQNNGV. The CDR3 coding sequence is TGTGCCAGCAGCTTCGGGGACTTCTCTGGAAACACCATATATTTT. This sequence encodes CASSFGDFSGNTIYF.

The chain combines TRBV19 with TRBJ2-6; D is undetermined. CDR1 and CDR2 from the germline V gene are LNHDA and SQIVND (reference sequence). This CDR3 is built from 15 residues. V was shortened by 7 bases and J by 0 bases, with 10 bases between the two germline ends. The CDR3 reads CASNPQVSGANVLTF. In DNA, the CDR3 is TGTGCCAGTAATCCTCAGGTCTCTGGGGCCAACGTCCTGACTTTC.

The chain uses TRBV11-2 and TRBJ2-1; the match to TRBD2 covers 10 bases. The CDR3 loop spans 13 amino acids. CDR1 SGHAT and CDR2 FQNNGV come from the germline V gene. After removal of 5 bases from V and 10 bases from J, the junction contained 5 bases not matched to a gene. Written as DNA, the CDR3 is TGTGCCAGCAGCACCATACTAGCGGGGGAGCAGTTCTTC. It codes for CASSTILAGEQFF.

This clone was observed a handful of times. The genes are TRBV7-9 and TRBJ2-7; 8 nucleotides match TRBD1. The J segment lost 6 bases and the V segment lost 3 bases, leaving 7 bases of the junction unmatched. The CDR3 sequence is 14 residues long. Per the germline V gene, CDR1 is SEHNR and CDR2 is FQNEAQ (reference sequence). The DNA for the CDR3 is TGTGCCAGCAGCTTGGGAGACAGGGGCAGCGAGCAGTACTTC. The encoded protein is CASSLGDRGSEQYF.